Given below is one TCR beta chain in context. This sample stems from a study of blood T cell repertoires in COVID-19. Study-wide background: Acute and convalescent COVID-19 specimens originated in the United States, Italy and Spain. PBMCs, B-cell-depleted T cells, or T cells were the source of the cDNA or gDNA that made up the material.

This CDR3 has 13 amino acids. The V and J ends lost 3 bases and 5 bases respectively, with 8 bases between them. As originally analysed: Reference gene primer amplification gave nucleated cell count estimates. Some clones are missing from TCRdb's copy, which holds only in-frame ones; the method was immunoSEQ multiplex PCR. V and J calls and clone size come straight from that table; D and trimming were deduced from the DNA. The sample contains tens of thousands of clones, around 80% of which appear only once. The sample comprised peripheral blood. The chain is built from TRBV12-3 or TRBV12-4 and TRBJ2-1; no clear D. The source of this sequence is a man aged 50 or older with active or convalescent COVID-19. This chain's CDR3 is CASSLSVDNEQFF. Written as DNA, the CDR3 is TGTGCCAGCAGTTTGTCAGTGGACAATGAGCAGTTCTTC.